The T cell receptor beta chain described here comes from a study of blood T cell repertoires in COVID-19 (dated by TCRdb to between 2020 and 2021). Describing the broader study: Samples from collaborators originated in the United States, Italy and Spain and spanned both the acute and convalescent phases of COVID-19. The material from the prospective study consisted of cDNA or gDNA derived from T cells, B-cell-depleted T cells, or PBMCs. Deeply sampled blood TCRbeta repertoires from subjects exposed to, actively infected with, or recovered from COVID-19 were included in the dataset. A freely available public database, intended as a resource for researchers studying the immune response to SARS-CoV-2, is where the repertoires were released. The samples were drawn from the first 160 participants of the ongoing ImmuneRACE study and from some 1,300 subjects provided by 6 global collaborators. Nearly every sample came with metadata listing a de-identified subject ID, COVID-19 status, age in years and sex. Where available, HLA class I and class II types were taken from metadata supplied by the sample provider and were not determined by assay-based typing.

The investigation overall reported the following: How much clinical and demographic metadata was included differed by source and by participant, and the metadata was provided uncurated.

The collaborating institutions used their own protocols to collect whole blood in K2EDTA tubes. For TCRbeta analysis, collaborators shipped samples in one of three forms: frozen whole blood, isolated PBMCs, or DNA extracted from either of those sample types. For CDR1 and CDR2, the germline V gene lists SNHLY and FYNNEI. Between the V and J ends, shortened by 6 bases and 0 bases respectively, the junction contains 11 bases. From the cysteine through the phenylalanine, the CDR3 covers 14 amino acids. The sequence is cut down to CDR3 DNA, 42 bases in frame from base 1. Of note for this clone: Its antigen is still unknown. Base qualities are not recorded, but no much larger clone differs from it by a single base.

The immunoSEQ Assay, a bias-controlled multiplex PCR, was used to amplify TCRbeta CDR3 regions from genomic DNA. The paper's processing steps were these. The number of nucleated cells in each sample was estimated from the amplification of reference gene primers within the assay. To quantify the absolute abundance of each unique TCRbeta CDR3 rearrangement, sequence reads were collapsed and filtered. For each sample, productive Simpson clonality was calculated as the square root of Simpson's diversity index across productive rearrangements. Entries here come from immuneACCESS through TCRdb and include only in-frame sequences with V and J called. Some clones fail to appear in such tables; in the studies checked, an unresolved V gene covers under half of the shortfall, and the cause of the remainder is unknown. V, J and clone size are those of that table, while D and trimming were read from the DNA. In this sample the table shows fewer than 80,000 clones, 88% of which occur a single time. The ten largest clonotypes hold roughly 20% of the sample.

The sequenced material came from peripheral blood. The chain links TRBV2 with TRBJ2-5, with TRBD2 perhaps the D gene, on 6 matching bases. The TCR originated in a human donor in a cohort sampled during active COVID-19. For the CDR3, the sequence is CASRERDYQETQYF. The DNA is TGTGCCAGCAGGGAAAGGGACTACCAAGAGACCCAGTACTTC.